The T cell receptor beta chain under discussion was sequenced for a study of OX40 agonist ivuxolimab in advanced cancers. CDR3 size: 12 residues. CDR1 is MDHEN, CDR2 SYDVKM, per germline. V lost 7 bases, J lost 10 bases, and 16 bases lay in between. Assay: immunoSEQ multiplex PCR; the TCRdb copy retains only in-frame clones and omits some. The sample has around 92,000 clones, 85% to 95% seen once. The sequence derives from an adult with an advanced solid tumor such as melanoma, head and neck, liver or kidney cancer. The chain uses TRBV28 and TRBJ1-2, with D hard to call. The source was CD4+ or CD8+ T cells sorted from blood, collected in a trial of the OX40 agonist ivuxolimab. CDR3 protein: CASTLRGANYTF. The CDR3 DNA is TGTGCCAGCACCTTGCGGGGAGCTAACTACACCTTC.